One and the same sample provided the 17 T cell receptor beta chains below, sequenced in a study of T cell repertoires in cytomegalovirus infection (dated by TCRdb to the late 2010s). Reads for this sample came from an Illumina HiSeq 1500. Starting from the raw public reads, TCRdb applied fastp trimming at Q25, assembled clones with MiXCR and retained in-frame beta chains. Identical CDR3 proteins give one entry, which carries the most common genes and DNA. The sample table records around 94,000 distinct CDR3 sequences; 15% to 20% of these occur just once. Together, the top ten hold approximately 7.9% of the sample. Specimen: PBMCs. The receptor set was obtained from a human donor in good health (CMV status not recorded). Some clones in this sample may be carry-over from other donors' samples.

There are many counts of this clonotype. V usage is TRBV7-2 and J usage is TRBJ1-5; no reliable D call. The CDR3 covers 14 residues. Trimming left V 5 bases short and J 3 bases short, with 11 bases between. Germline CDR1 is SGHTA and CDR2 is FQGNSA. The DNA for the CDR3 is TGTGCCAGCAGCGTTGGACCGAACAATCAGCCCCAGCATTTT. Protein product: CASSVGPNNQPQHF.

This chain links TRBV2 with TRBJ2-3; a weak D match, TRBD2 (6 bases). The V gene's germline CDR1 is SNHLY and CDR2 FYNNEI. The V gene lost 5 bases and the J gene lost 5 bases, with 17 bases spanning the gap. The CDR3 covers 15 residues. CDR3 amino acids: CASSRDSPWGDTQYF. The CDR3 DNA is TGTGCCAGCAGTCGGGACTCCCCCTGGGGAGATACGCAGTATTTT.

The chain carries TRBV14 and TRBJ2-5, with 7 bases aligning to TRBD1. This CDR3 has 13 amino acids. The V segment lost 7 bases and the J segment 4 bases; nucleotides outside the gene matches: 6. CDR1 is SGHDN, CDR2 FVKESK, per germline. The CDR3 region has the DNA TGTGCCAGCACCGATACAGGGGTAGAGACCCAGTACTTC. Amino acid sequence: CASTDTGVETQYF. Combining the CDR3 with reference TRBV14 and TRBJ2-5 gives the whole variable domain EAGVTQFPSHSVIEKGQTVTLRCDPISGHDNLYWYRRVMGKEIKFLLHFVKESKQDESGMPNNRFLAERTGGTYSTLKVQPAELEDSGVYFCASTDTGVETQYFGPGTRLLVL.

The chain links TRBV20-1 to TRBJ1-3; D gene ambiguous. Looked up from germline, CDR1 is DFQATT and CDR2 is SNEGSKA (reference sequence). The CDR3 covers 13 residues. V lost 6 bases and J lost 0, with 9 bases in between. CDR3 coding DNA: TGCAGTGCGCCAATACCCTCTGGAAACACCATATATTTT. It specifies CSAPIPSGNTIYF.

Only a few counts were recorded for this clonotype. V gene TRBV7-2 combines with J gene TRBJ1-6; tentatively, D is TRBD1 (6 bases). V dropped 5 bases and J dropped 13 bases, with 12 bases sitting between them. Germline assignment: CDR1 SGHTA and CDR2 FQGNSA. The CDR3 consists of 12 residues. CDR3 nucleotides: TGTGCCAGCAGCCTCGCCAGGGGCCCCCTCCACTTT. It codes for CASSLARGPLHF. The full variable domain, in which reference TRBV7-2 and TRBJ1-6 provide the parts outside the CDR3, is GAGVSQSPSNKVTEKGKDVELRCDPISGHTALYWYRQSLGQGLEFLIYFQGNSAPDKSGLPSDRFSAERTGGSVSTLTIQRTQQEDSAVYLCASSLARGPLHFGNGTRLTVT.

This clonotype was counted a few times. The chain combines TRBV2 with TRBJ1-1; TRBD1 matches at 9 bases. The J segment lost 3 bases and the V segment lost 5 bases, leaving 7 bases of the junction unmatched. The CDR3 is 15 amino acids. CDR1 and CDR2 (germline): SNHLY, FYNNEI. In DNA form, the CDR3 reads TGTGCCAGCAGTATACAGGGGGCGACGGACACTGAAGCTTTCTTT. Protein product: CASSIQGATDTEAFF.

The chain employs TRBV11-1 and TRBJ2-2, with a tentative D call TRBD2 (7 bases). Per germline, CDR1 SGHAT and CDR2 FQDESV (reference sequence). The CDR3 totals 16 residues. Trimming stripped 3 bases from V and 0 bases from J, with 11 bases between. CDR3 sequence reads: CASSFRGAANTGELFF. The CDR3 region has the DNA TGTGCCAGCAGCTTCCGGGGGGCCGCGAACACCGGGGAGCTGTTTTTT. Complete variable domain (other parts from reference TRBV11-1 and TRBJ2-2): EAEVAQSPRYKITEKSQAVAFWCDPISGHATLYWYRQILGQGPELLVQFQDESVVDDSQLPKDRFSAERLKGVDSTLKIQPAELGDSAMYLCASSFRGAANTGELFFGEGSRLTVL.

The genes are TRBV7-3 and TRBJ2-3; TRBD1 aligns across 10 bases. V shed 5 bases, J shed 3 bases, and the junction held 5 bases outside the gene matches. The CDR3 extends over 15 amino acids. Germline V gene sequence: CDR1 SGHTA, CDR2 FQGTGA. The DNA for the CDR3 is TGTGCCAGCAGCGGTCGGACAGGGGGAACAGATACGCAGTATTTT. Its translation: CASSGRTGGTDTQYF.

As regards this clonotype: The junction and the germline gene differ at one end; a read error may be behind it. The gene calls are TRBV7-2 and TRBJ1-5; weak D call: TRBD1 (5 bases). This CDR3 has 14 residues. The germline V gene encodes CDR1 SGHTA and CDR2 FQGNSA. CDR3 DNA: TGTGCCAGCAGCATAGATGGGGGAGAGCAGCCCCAGCATTTC. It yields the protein CASSIDGGEQPQHF. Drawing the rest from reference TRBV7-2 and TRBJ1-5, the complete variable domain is GAGVSQSPSNKVTEKGKDVELRCDPISGHTALYWYRQSLGQGLEFLIYFQGNSAPDKSGLPSDRFSAERTGGSVSTLTIQRTQQEDSAVYLCASSIDGGEQPQHFGDGTRLSIL.

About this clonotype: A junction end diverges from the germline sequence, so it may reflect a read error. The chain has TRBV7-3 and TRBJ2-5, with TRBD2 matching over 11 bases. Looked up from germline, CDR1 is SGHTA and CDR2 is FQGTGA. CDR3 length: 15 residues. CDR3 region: CASSSSGGQEESQYF. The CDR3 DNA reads TGTGCCAGCAGCTCTAGCGGGGGGCAGGAGGAGAGCCAGTACTTC.

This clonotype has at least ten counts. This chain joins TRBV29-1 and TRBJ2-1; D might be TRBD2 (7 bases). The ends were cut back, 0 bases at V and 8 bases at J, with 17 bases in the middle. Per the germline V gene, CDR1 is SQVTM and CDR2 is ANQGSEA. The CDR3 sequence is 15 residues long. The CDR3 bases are TGCAGCGTTGAAGATATGAGGGGGGGGTACGATGAGCAGTTCTTC. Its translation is CSVEDMRGGYDEQFF.

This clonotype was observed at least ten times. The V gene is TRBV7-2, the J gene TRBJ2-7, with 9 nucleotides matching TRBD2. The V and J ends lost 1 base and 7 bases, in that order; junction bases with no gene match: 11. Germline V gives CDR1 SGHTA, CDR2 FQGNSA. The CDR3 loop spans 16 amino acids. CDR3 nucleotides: TGTGCCAGCAGCTTAGTTTGGGCTAGCGGGGTAGGAGAGCAGTACTTC. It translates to CASSLVWASGVGEQYF.

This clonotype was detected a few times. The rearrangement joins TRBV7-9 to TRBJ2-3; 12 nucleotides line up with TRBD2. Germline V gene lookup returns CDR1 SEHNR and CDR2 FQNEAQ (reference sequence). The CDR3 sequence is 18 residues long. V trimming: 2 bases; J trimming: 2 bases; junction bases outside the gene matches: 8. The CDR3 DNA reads TGTGCCAGCAGCTTATTAGGCGGACTAGCGGGGATCACAGATACGCAGTATTTT. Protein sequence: CASSLLGGLAGITDTQYF.

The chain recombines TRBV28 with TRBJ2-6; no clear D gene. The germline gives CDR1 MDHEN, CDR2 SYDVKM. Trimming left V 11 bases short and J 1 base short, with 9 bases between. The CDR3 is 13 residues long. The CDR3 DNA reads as TGTGCCGGAAAGGATTCTGGGGCCAACGTCCTGACTTTC. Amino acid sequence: CAGKDSGANVLTF.

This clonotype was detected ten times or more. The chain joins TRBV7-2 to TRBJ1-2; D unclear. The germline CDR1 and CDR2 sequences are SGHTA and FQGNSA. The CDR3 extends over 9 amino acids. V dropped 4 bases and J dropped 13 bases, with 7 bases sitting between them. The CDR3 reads CASSSRPTF. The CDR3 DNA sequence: TGTGCCAGCAGCTCTCGGCCCACCTTC.

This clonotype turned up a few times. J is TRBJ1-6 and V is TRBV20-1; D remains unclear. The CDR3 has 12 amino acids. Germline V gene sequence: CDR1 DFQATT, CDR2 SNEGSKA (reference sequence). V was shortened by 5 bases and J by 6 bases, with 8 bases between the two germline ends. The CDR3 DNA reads TGCAGTGCTCGGGCATTTAATTCACCCCTCCACTTT. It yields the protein CSARAFNSPLHF.

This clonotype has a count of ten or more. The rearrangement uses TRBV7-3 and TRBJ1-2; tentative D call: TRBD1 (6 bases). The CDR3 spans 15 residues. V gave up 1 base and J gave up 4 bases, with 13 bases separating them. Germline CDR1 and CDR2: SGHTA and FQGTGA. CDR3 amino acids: CASSLRGGSSYGYTF. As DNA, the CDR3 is TGTGCCAGCAGCTTAAGGGGGGGCAGTTCCTATGGCTACACCTTC.